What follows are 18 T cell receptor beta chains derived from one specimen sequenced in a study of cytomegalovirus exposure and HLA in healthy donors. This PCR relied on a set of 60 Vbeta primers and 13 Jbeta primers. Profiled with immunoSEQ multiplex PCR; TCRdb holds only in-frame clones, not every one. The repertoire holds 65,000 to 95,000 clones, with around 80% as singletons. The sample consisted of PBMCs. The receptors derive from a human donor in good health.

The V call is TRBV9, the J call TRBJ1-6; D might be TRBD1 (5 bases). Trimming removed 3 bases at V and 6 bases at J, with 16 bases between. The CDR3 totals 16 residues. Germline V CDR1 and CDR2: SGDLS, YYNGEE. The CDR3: CASSDKEGFTNSPLHF. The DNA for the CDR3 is TGTGCCAGCAGCGACAAGGAGGGGTTTACTAATTCACCCCTCCACTTT.

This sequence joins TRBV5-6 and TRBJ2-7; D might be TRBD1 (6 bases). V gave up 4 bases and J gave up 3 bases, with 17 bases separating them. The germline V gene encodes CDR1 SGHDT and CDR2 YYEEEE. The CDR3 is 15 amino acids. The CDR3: CASSGGRTYSYEQYF. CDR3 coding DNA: TGTGCCAGCAGCGGGGGCCGGACGTATAGCTACGAGCAGTACTTC.

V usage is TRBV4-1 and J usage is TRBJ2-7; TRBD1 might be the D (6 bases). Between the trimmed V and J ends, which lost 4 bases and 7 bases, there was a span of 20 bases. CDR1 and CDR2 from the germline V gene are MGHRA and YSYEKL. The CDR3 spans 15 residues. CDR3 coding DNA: TGCGCCAGCAGCCGAAGTACAGGGACCCACCGGGAGCAGTACTTC. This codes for CASSRSTGTHREQYF.

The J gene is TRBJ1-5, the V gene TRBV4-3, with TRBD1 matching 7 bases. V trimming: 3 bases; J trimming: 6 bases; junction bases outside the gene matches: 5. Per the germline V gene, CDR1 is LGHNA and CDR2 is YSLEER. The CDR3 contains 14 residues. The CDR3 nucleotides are TGCGCCAGCAGCCAGCGACAGGGCGGTCAGCCCCAGCATTTT. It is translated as CASSQRQGGQPQHF.

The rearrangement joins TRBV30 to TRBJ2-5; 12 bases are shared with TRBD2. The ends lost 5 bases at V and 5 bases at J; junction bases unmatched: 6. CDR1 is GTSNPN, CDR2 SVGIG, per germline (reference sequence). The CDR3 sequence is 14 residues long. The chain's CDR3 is CAWGTSGPRETQYF. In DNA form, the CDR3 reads TGTGCCTGGGGGACTAGCGGGCCCAGGGAGACCCAGTACTTC.

DNA of the CDR3: TGTGCCAGCAGTGCTACCTATGGCTACACCTTC. Translating it yields CASSATYGYTF. The J gene is TRBJ1-2, the V gene TRBV6-6; D gene ambiguous. Germline loops: CDR1 MNHNY, CDR2 SVGAGI (reference sequence). V shed 5 bases and J shed 4 bases, with 5 bases lying between them. This CDR3 is built from 11 residues.

In DNA, the CDR3 is TGTGCCAGCAGCTCCGGTCTTCGGGAGCTGTTTTTT. It codes for CASSSGLRELFF. This rearrangement joins TRBV7-9 to TRBJ2-2, with no clear D. Per the germline V gene, CDR1 is SEHNR and CDR2 is FQNEAQ (reference sequence). The CDR3 length is 12 residues. V gave up 4 bases and J gave up 9 bases, with 9 bases separating them.

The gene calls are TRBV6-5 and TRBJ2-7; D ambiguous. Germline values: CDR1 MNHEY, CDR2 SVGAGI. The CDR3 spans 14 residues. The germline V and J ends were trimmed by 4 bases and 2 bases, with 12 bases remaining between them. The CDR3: CASSSSTPPYEQYF. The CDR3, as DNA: TGTGCCAGCAGTTCCTCCACTCCACCCTACGAGCAGTACTTC.

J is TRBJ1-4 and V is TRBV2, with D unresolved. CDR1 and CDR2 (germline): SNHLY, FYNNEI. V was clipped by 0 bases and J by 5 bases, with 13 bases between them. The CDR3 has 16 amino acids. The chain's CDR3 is CASSEARATPNEKLFF. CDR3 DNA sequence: TGTGCCAGCAGTGAAGCGCGGGCAACCCCGAATGAAAAACTGTTTTTT.

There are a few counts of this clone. CDR3 nucleotides: TGTGCCAGCAGTGAAGCCTCCAGGGGTTCGTACACTGAAGCTTTCTTT. The encoded protein is CASSEASRGSYTEAFF. This chain uses TRBV6-1 with TRBJ1-1, with a possible D match to TRBD1 (6 bases). V was shortened by 0 bases and J by 3 bases, with 14 bases between the two germline ends. CDR1 MNHNS and CDR2 SASEGT come from the germline V gene. This CDR3 is built from 16 residues.

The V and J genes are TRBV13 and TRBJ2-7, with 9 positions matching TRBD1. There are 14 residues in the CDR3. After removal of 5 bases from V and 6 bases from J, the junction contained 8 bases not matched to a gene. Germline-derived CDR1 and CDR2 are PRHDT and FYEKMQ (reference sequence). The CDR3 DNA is TGTGCCAGCAGCCCCGGGACAGGGCATCTCGAGCAGTACTTC. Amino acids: CASSPGTGHLEQYF.

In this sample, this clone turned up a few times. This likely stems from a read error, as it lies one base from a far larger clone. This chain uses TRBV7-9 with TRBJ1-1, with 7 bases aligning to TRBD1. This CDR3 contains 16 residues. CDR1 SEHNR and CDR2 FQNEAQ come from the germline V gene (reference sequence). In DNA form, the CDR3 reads TGTTCCAGCAGCTTGTGGGGTGCAGGGGGGAACACTGAAGCTTTCTTT. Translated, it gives CSSSLWGAGGNTEAFF.

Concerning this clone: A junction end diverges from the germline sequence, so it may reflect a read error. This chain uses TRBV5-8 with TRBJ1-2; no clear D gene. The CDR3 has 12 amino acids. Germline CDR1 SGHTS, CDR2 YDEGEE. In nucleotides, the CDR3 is TGTGCCAGCAGCGGAGGGATCTATGGCTACCCCTTC. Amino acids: CASSGGIYGYPF.

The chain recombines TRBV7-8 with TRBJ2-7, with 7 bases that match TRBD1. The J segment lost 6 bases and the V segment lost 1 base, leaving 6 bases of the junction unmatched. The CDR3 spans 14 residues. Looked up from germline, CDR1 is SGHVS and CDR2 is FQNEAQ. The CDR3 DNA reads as TGTGCCAGCAGCTTAGTCAGACAGGGCGGCGAGCAGTACTTC. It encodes CASSLVRQGGEQYF.

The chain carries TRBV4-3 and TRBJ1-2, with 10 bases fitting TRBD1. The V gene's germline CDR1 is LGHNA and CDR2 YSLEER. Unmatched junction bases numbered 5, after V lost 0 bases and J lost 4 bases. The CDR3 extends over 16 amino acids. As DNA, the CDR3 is TGCGCCAGCAGCCAAGAAGGGACAGGGGCGATCTATGGCTACACCTTC. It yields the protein CASSQEGTGAIYGYTF.

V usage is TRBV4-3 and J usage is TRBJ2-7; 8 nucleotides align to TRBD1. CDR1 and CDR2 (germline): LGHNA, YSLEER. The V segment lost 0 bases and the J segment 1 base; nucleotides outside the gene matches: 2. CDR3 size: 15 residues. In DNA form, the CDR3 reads TGCGCCAGCAGCCAAGAAGACAGGGGTTCCTACGAGCAGTACTTC. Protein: CASSQEDRGSYEQYF.

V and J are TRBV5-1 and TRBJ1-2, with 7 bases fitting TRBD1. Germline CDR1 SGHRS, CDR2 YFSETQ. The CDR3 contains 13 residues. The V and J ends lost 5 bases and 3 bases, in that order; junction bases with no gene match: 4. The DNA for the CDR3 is TGCGCCAGCAGACCCACAGGGGACTATGGCTACACCTTC. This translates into CASRPTGDYGYTF. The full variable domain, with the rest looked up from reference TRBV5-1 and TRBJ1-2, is KAGVTQTPRYLIKTRGQQVTLSCSPISGHRSVSWYQQTPGQGLQFLFEYFSETQRNKGNFPGRFSGRQFSNSRSEMNVSTLELGDSALYLCASRPTGDYGYTFGSGTRLTVV.

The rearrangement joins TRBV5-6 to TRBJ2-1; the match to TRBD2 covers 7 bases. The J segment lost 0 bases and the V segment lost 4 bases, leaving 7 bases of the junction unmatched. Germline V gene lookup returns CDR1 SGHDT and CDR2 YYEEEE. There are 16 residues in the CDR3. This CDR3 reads CASSRGRGVSYNEQFF. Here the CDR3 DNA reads TGTGCCAGCAGCCGGGGTCGGGGGGTCTCCTACAATGAGCAGTTCTTC.